Listed here are 6 T cell receptor beta chains from one sample, sequenced in a study of OX40 agonist ivuxolimab in advanced cancers. The data were produced by immunoSEQ multiplex PCR, yet TCRdb's version contains in-frame clones alone and is incomplete. The profile shows over 15,000 clones, almost 85% of them singletons. Sequencing used CD4+ or CD8+ T cells sorted from blood, obtained in a trial of the OX40 agonist ivuxolimab. All receptors derive from an adult with an advanced solid tumor such as melanoma, head and neck, liver or kidney cancer.

The rearrangement uses TRBV28 and TRBJ2-1; possible D gene TRBD2, 6 bases. V was pared by 4 bases and J by 6 bases, with 19 bases between. Germline CDR1 MDHEN, CDR2 SYDVKM. The length of the CDR3 is 16 residues. The CDR3 bases are TGTGCCAGCAGTTCGACAACCGGGAGAAAAGGCAATGAGCAGTTCTTC. Amino acid sequence: CASSSTTGRKGNEQFF.

J is TRBJ2-7 and V is TRBV18; 8 bases are a match to TRBD1. V lost 3 bases, J lost 0 bases, and 7 bases stayed unmatched. Germline V gene lookup returns CDR1 KGHSH and CDR2 LQKENI. The CDR3 is 16 amino acids. The CDR3 is CASSPTTGGSSYEQYF. CDR3 DNA: TGTGCCAGCTCACCGACTACAGGGGGTAGCTCCTACGAGCAGTACTTC.

The J gene is TRBJ2-7, the V gene TRBV10-3, with a tentative D call TRBD2 (6 bases). V lost 8 bases and J 1 base, leaving 9 bases between the germline ends. CDR3 length equals 12 residues. CDR1 ENHRY and CDR2 SYGVKD come from the germline V gene. CDR3 sequence (DNA): TGTGCCATCGCGGGGCGATCCTACGAGCAGTACTTC. This sequence encodes CAIAGRSYEQYF.

The rearrangement uses TRBV7-2 and TRBJ2-7; possible D gene TRBD1, 5 bases. The CDR3 totals 15 residues. V lost 3 bases, J lost 2 bases, and 14 bases lay in between. Germline CDR1 and CDR2: SGHTA and FQGNSA. CDR3 nucleotides: TGTGCCAGCAGCTTGGGGCCGGCAGGCACCTACGAGCAGTACTTC. Translating gives CASSLGPAGTYEQYF.

The chain recombines TRBV14 with TRBJ2-1; 9 bases agree with TRBD2. The V and J ends lost 1 base and 2 bases, in that order; junction bases with no gene match: 0. The CDR3 has 15 amino acids. CDR1 is SGHDN and CDR2 is FVKESK in the germline V gene. The CDR3 spells CASSQASGTYNEQFF. The CDR3 coding sequence is TGTGCCAGCAGCCAAGCTAGCGGGACCTACAATGAGCAGTTCTTC.

The chain has TRBV2 and TRBJ2-1, with 9 bases matching TRBD2. CDR1 and CDR2 from the germline V gene are SNHLY and FYNNEI. CDR3 length: 15 residues. The junction had 11 bases not matched to a gene; V was cut back by 10 bases and J by 4 bases. The CDR3 DNA reads as TGTGCCATCAGAACATCAGCGGGAGGTTACAATGAGCAGTTCTTC. Its protein is CAIRTSAGGYNEQFF.